The 24 T cell receptor beta chains below come from one sample, sequenced in a study of human T cells and chemical hapten exposure. The time point was: pre-sensitization, week 0. The treatment here: therapeutic diphenylcyclopropenone sensitization with weekly scalp DPC. Each CDR3 protein is one row after TCRdb ran MiXCR on the RACE reads. The sample shows 270,000 or so distinct CDR3 sequences, 7.5% to 9% of them seen only once. This specimen consisted of whole blood, obtained in connection with sensitization to the hapten diphenylcyclopropenone (DPC). These receptors all come from a man younger than 35 with alopecia areata. Some clones in this sample may be carry-over from other donors' samples.

This chain uses TRBV7-2 with TRBJ1-2; D is perhaps TRBD1 (5 bases). Trimming removed 4 bases at V and 4 bases at J, with 10 bases between. CDR3 length: 13 residues. CDR1 is SGHTA, CDR2 FQGNSA, per germline. The CDR3 reads CASSSAGAYGYTF. The DNA of the CDR3 is TGTGCCAGCAGCTCCGCTGGGGCCTATGGCTACACCTTC.

This clonotype was counted a few times. The chain employs TRBV5-1 and TRBJ2-3; the match to TRBD1 covers 8 bases. Germline CDR1 is SGHRS and CDR2 is YFSETQ. The CDR3 consists of 16 residues. J gave up 2 bases and V 0 bases, and 5 bases lay outside the gene matches. The CDR3 DNA reads TGCGCCAGCAGCTTGGGACAGGGGATAGCCACAGATACGCAGTATTTT. It encodes CASSLGQGIATDTQYF. Using reference TRBV5-1 and TRBJ2-3 for the parts outside the CDR3, the full variable domain is KAGVTQTPRYLIKTRGQQVTLSCSPISGHRSVSWYQQTPGQGLQFLFEYFSETQRNKGNFPGRFSGRQFSNSRSEMNVSTLELGDSALYLCASSLGQGIATDTQYFGPGTRLTVL.

This clonotype occurred many times. The rearrangement links TRBV3-1 to TRBJ1-5; D is uncertain. This CDR3 has 14 residues. Germline V gives CDR1 LGHDT, CDR2 YNNKEL (reference sequence). With 4 bases removed from V and 5 bases from J, the gap between germline ends came to 12 bases. The chain's CDR3 is CASSPGIRDQPQHF. The CDR3 DNA sequence: TGTGCCAGCAGCCCGGGGATAAGAGATCAGCCCCAGCATTTT.

This clonotype was detected many times. The chain links TRBV28 to TRBJ1-2, with 8 bases lining up with TRBD1. The CDR3 loop spans 17 amino acids. Germline lookup yields CDR1 MDHEN and CDR2 SYDVKM. The trim removed 5 bases at V and 10 bases at J, leaving 21 bases unmatched. In nucleotides, the CDR3 is TGTGCCAGCAGTCCAGGACAGGGAAGGCTTACCCCGTATTCCTACACCTTC. Protein product: CASSPGQGRLTPYSYTF.

The table lists this clonotype with many counts. In DNA, the CDR3 is TGTGCCAGCAGCTTAGCCGGACAGGGGGCAAGCGCAGATACGCAGTATTTT. This translates into CASSLAGQGASADTQYF. The chain employs TRBV7-9 and TRBJ2-3, with 11 bases aligning to TRBD1. There are 17 residues in the CDR3. V lost 0 bases, J lost 4 bases, and 6 bases stayed unmatched. The germline V gene encodes CDR1 SEHNR and CDR2 FQNEAQ (reference sequence).

The chain combines TRBV2 with TRBJ2-2, with D possibly being TRBD2 (6 bases). The CDR3 totals 15 residues. CDR1 is SNHLY and CDR2 is FYNNEI in the germline V gene. V dropped 1 base and J dropped 1 base, with 7 bases sitting between them. CDR3 nucleotides: TGTGCCAGCAGTGAAGTCGGGGGGAACACCGGGGAGCTGTTTTTT. This codes for CASSEVGGNTGELFF.

There are a few counts of this clonotype. The rearrangement uses TRBV28 and TRBJ2-3; either TRBD1 or TRBD2 may supply D (5 bases each). The CDR3 length is 13 residues. Germline CDR1 is MDHEN and CDR2 is SYDVKM. The germline V and J ends were trimmed by 6 bases and 1 base, with 8 bases remaining between them. Here the CDR3 DNA reads TGTGCCAGCAGGGGACGTGGCACAGATACGCAGTATTTT. Protein sequence: CASRGRGTDTQYF.

The V gene is TRBV2, the J gene TRBJ2-4; D remains ambiguous. Germline CDR1 is SNHLY and CDR2 is FYNNEI. With 4 bases removed from V and 16 bases from J, the gap between germline ends came to 14 bases. The CDR3 is 11 amino acids. CDR3 residues: CASSGPYLFYF. CDR3 DNA sequence: TGTGCCAGCAGTGGACCATACCTCTTTTACTTC.

A few counts support this clonotype. The chain combines TRBV29-1 with TRBJ1-5; no clear D gene. In germline, CDR1 is SQVTM, CDR2 ANQGSEA. V dropped 4 bases and J dropped 4 bases, with 11 bases sitting between them. The CDR3 spans 13 residues. Here the CDR3 DNA reads TGCAGCGTTGTTTTCAGTTTTAATCAGCCCCAGCATTTT. Residues: CSVVFSFNQPQHF. Variable domain in full (rest from reference TRBV29-1 and TRBJ1-5): SAVISQKPSRDICQRGTSLTIQCQVDSQVTMMFWYRQQPGQSLTLIATANQGSEATYESGFVIDKFPISRPNLTFSTLTVSNMSPEDSSIYLCSVVFSFNQPQHFGDGTRLSIL.

The chain uses TRBV20-1 and TRBJ1-4; TRBD1 matches 8 bases. This CDR3 comprises 13 residues. CDR1 and CDR2 (germline): DFQATT, SNEGSKA (reference sequence). The V segment lost 5 bases and the J segment 7 bases; nucleotides outside the gene matches: 6. CDR3 region: CSALQGVGEKLFF. Written as DNA, the CDR3 is TGCAGTGCTCTACAGGGGGTGGGTGAAAAACTGTTTTTT.

The chain combines TRBV5-4 with TRBJ1-3, with D perhaps matching TRBD1 (5 bases). CDR3 length equals 14 residues. Germline CDR1 is SGHNT and CDR2 is YYREEE (reference sequence). The V and J ends lost 4 bases and 0 bases respectively, with 8 bases between them. The CDR3 DNA follows: TGTGCCAGCAGCCCGGACAACTCTGGAAACACCATATATTTT. Amino acid sequence: CASSPDNSGNTIYF.

The V call is TRBV6-5, the J call TRBJ1-1, with D uncertain. The CDR3 totals 15 residues. The V end lost 2 bases, the J end lost 0 bases, and 10 bases lay between the germline ends. Germline CDR1 is MNHEY and CDR2 is SVGAGI. The CDR3 sequence: CASSYRAIVNTEAFF. The CDR3 DNA sequence: TGTGCCAGCAGTTACCGTGCCATAGTGAACACTGAAGCTTTCTTT.

A few counts support this clonotype. This sequence joins TRBV29-1 and TRBJ2-7; tentatively, D is TRBD1 (6 bases). CDR3 length: 14 amino acids. Germline loops: CDR1 SQVTM, CDR2 ANQGSEA. Trimming cost V 5 bases and J 0 bases, with 14 bases left between them. CDR3 region: CSVSRRQVSYEQYF. As DNA, the CDR3 is TGCAGCGTTTCTCGTAGACAGGTCTCCTACGAGCAGTACTTC.

In its sample, this clonotype was seen many times. This chain uses TRBV27 with TRBJ1-1; D is unresolved. V gave up 2 bases and J gave up 4 bases, with 5 bases separating them. Per the germline V gene, CDR1 is MNHEY and CDR2 is SMNVEV (reference sequence). The CDR3 is made up of 12 amino acids. The CDR3 loop reads CASSLDGTEAFF. CDR3 DNA: TGTGCCAGCAGTTTAGATGGCACTGAAGCTTTCTTT.

The rearrangement uses TRBV28 and TRBJ2-1, with D perhaps being TRBD1 or TRBD2 (5 bases each). V lost 2 bases, J lost 8 bases, and 13 bases lay in between. CDR3 length: 14 residues. Germline V gene sequence: CDR1 MDHEN, CDR2 SYDVKM. The CDR3, as DNA: TGTGCCAGCAGTTTAGGGGGAGCTCGCCATGAGCAGTTCTTC. Protein sequence: CASSLGGARHEQFF.

This clonotype showed up just a few times. The chain is built from TRBV10-2 and TRBJ2-3; no definite D call. Germline loops: CDR1 WSHSY, CDR2 SAAADI. With 4 bases removed from V and 8 bases from J, the gap between germline ends came to 7 bases. This CDR3 comprises 11 residues. This CDR3 reads CASSGLATQYF. In DNA, the CDR3 is TGCGCCAGCAGTGGATTGGCTACGCAGTATTTT.

The chain joins TRBV20-1 to TRBJ1-4; tentatively, D is TRBD1 (5 bases). The germline V gene encodes CDR1 DFQATT and CDR2 SNEGSKA (reference sequence). The V end lost 6 bases, the J end lost 8 bases, and 7 bases lay between the germline ends. The CDR3 length is 10 residues. CDR3 loop: CSAGGEKLFF. The CDR3 bases are TGCAGTGCGGGGGGGGAAAAACTGTTTTTT.

This clonotype has a count of ten or more. This chain uses TRBV14 with TRBJ1-2; D gene uncertain. The germline V and J ends were trimmed by 1 base and 8 bases, with 11 bases remaining between them. CDR1 and CDR2 (germline): SGHDN, FVKESK. The CDR3 has 13 amino acids. CDR3 sequence reads: CASSQGVRNGYTF. The CDR3 bases are TGTGCCAGCAGCCAAGGAGTACGAAACGGCTACACCTTC.

At least ten counts were recorded for this clonotype. The CDR3 reads CASSQEWVWAGRKETQYF. The CDR3, as DNA: TGCGCCAGCAGCCAAGAATGGGTTTGGGCAGGGAGAAAAGAGACCCAGTACTTC. The chain joins TRBV4-3 to TRBJ2-5, with D perhaps given as TRBD1 or TRBD2 (5 bases each). The germline V gene has CDR1 LGHNA and CDR2 YSLEER. V lost 0 bases and J lost 3, with 20 bases in between. The CDR3 spans 18 residues.

The sample holds a few counts of this clonotype. The chain is built from TRBV11-2 and TRBJ2-6; D is unresolved. Trimming took 3 bases from V and 0 from J, leaving 9 bases between them. The CDR3 length is 16 residues. CDR1 is SGHAT and CDR2 is FQNNGV in the germline V gene. CDR3 amino acids: CASSFTRGSGANVLTF. CDR3 bases: TGTGCCAGCAGCTTTACGCGAGGCTCTGGGGCCAACGTCCTGACTTTC. The full variable domain, completed using reference TRBV11-2 and TRBJ2-6, is EAGVAQSPRYKIIEKRQSVAFWCNPISGHATLYWYQQILGQGPKLLIQFQNNGVVDDSQLPKDRFSAERLKGVDSTLKIQPAKLEDSAVYLCASSFTRGSGANVLTFGAGSRLTVL.

Ten or more counts support this clonotype. The chain couples TRBV7-2 to TRBJ1-4, with a tentative D call TRBD1 (6 bases). The germline V gene encodes CDR1 SGHTA and CDR2 FQGNSA. Trimming pared 6 bases from V and 8 bases from J, leaving 16 bases between. CDR3 length: 14 residues. Here the CDR3 DNA reads TGTGCCAGCAGACCTACTACAGGGAGGGAAAAACTGTTTTTT. Its translation is CASRPTTGREKLFF.

This clonotype was observed a handful of times. The chain's CDR3 is CASSQVPYSSFRPSSYNEQFF. The CDR3 region has the DNA TGTGCCAGCAGCCAAGTGCCCTACTCTTCTTTCCGTCCTAGCTCCTACAATGAGCAGTTCTTC. The genes are TRBV14 and TRBJ2-1; unclear D gene. The V gene lost 1 base and the J gene lost 0 bases, with 25 bases spanning the gap. The CDR3 is made up of 21 amino acids. Per germline, CDR1 SGHDN and CDR2 FVKESK.

The chain is built from TRBV6-6 and TRBJ2-3; 9 bases align to TRBD2. The CDR3 is made up of 19 amino acids. Germline CDR1 and CDR2: MNHNY and SVGAGI (reference sequence). V trimming: 2 bases; J trimming: 2 bases; junction bases outside the gene matches: 14. The DNA of the CDR3 is TGTGCCAGCAGTTACCCCTCGGGGGAGCGGGGGGACCTCACAGATACGCAGTATTTT. Its translation is CASSYPSGERGDLTDTQYF.

This clonotype occurred a few times. The rearrangement joins TRBV5-1 to TRBJ2-5; 8 bases align to TRBD1. The germline V gene has CDR1 SGHRS and CDR2 YFSETQ. Germline trimming cut 4 bases from V and 2 bases from J; bases unmatched to any gene: 4. CDR3 size: 14 residues. Here the CDR3 DNA reads TGCGCCAGCAGCGCCGGGACAGGACAAGAGACCCAGTACTTC. Translated: CASSAGTGQETQYF.